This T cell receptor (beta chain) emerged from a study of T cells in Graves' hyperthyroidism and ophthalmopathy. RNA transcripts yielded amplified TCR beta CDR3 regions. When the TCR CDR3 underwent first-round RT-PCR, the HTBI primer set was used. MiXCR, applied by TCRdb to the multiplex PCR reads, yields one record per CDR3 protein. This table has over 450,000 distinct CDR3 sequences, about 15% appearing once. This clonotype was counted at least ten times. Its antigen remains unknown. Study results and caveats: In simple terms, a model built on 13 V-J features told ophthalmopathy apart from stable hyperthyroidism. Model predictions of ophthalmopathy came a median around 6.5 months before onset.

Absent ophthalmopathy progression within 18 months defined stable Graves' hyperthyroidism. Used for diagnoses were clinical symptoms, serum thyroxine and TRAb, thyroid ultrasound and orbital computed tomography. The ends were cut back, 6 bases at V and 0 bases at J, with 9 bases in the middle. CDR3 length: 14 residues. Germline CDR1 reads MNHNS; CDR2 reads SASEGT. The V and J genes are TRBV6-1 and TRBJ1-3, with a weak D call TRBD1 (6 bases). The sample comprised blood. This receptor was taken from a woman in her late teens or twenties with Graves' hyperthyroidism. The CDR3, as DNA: TGTGCCAGCAGACGGGACACCTCTGGAAACACCATATATTTT. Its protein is CASRRDTSGNTIYF.